This is a list of T cell receptor beta chains from one sample in a study of T cell repertoires in cytomegalovirus infection. These receptors lack a known antigen. TCRdb itself ran the reads through MiXCR, one entry per CDR3 protein. Of some 920,000 distinct CDR3 sequences listed, about a third are singletons. The source material was cultured CD8+ T cells from PBMCs, sampled from culture after CMV antigen stimulation. The receptors were gathered from a human donor in good health (CMV status not recorded). Some clones in this sample may be carry-over from other donors' samples. The conserved cysteine and the conserved F or W are not part of the CDR3 here.

>TRBV7-9|TRBJ2-3
ASSSRDRVRADTQY
>TRBV6-1|TRBJ2-1
ASSVDGGVPYNEQF
>TRBV27|TRBJ1-4
ASSKGDRGYEKLF
>TRBV7-9|TRBJ2-5
ASSFGGAGETQY
>TRBV27|TRBJ1-1
ASRVETGDMNTEAF
>TRBV10-3|TRBJ2-2
AISESNVIANTGELF
>TRBV7-9|TRBJ2-3
ASSLELSTDTQY
>TRBV7-9|TRBJ2-5
ASSPPWGQETQY
>TRBV11-3|TRBJ2-1
ASSLRGRADYNEQF
>TRBV27|TRBJ1-6
ASSMGQGGSPLH
>TRBV27|TRBJ2-1
ASSFGIGTITYNEQF
>TRBV27|TRBJ1-2
ASGIRFYGYT
>TRBV7-9|TRBJ2-3
ASSLEQVTDTQY
>TRBV27|TRBJ2-3
ASRSGAYLTTDTQY
>TRBV5-4|TRBJ2-5
ASSLYGGAEETQY
>TRBV27|TRBJ2-1
ASRPGGFDEQF
>TRBV29-1|TRBJ1-4
SVEGTRGGIGNEKLF
>TRBV6-1|TRBJ2-1
ASSAGAPHNEQF
>TRBV7-6|TRBJ2-5
ASSLKRVPQY
>TRBV7-2|TRBJ2-1
ASSLGYGGIGEQF
>TRBV6-1|TRBJ2-7
ASSYRDPEIFTYEQY
>TRBV10-2|TRBJ2-4
ASSLTPLSGYIQY
>TRBV10-2|TRBJ1-3
ASRDILSSGNTIY
>TRBV7-6|TRBJ1-6
ASSPAGRPLH
>TRBV12-3/TRBV12-4|TRBJ2-5
ASRLATETQY
>TRBV7-4|TRBJ2-5
ASSSSGTGGGETQY
>TRBV7-2|TRBJ1-1
ASSLEAGWTEAF
>TRBV28|TRBJ2-3
ASSLVGSPVTDTQY
>TRBV7-8|TRBJ1-1
ASSPRADRQRNTEAF
>TRBV5-1|TRBJ2-3
ASSWTSGGAGDTQY
>TRBV24-1|TRBJ2-1
ATSDPRQEGNEQF
>TRBV24-1|TRBJ2-1
ATSLGIVGPYNEQF
>TRBV27|TRBJ1-4
ASSSLTENEKLF
>TRBV7-9|TRBJ2-1
ASSLAAGGFVEQF
>TRBV15|TRBJ2-1
ATSREQGNNEQF
>TRBV6-6|TRBJ1-2
ASSYPHPT
>TRBV6-2/TRBV6-3|TRBJ2-5
ASSYFWWETQY
>TRBV11-2|TRBJ2-1
ASSFLSGGIYNEQF
>TRBV20-1|TRBJ1-1
SARLSSNTEAF
>TRBV7-6|TRBJ1-1
TSSDSPGQTNTEAF
>TRBV28|TRBJ2-3
ASSRSDSFSTDTQY
>TRBV19|TRBJ2-3
ASNRGGTDTQY
>TRBV19|TRBJ1-6
ATPGTWETPLH
>TRBV6-1|TRBJ1-1
ASSNRDRGVSEAF
>TRBV11-1|TRBJ2-4
ASSDGLAGAGGNIQY